The T cell receptor (beta chain) described here comes from a study of blood T cell repertoires in COVID-19. In germline, CDR1 is LNHDA, CDR2 SQIVND (reference sequence). The CDR3 sequence is 14 residues long. V lost 6 bases and J lost 6; bases outside the gene matches: 9. Profiling relied on immunoSEQ multiplex PCR, and the TCRdb table lists in-frame clones only, not all of them. The sample lists 160,000 or so clones; about 80% were seen once. This chain uses TRBV19 with TRBJ2-3, with 7 nucleotides matching TRBD1. This TCR derives from a woman aged 55 to 70 who had recovered from COVID-19. Material: PBMCs or T cells enriched from blood (not recorded which). CDR3 sequence reads: CASSLDRVGDTQYF. DNA of the CDR3: TGTGCCAGTAGCCTTGACAGGGTGGGGGATACGCAGTATTTT. Full variable domain (missing parts from reference TRBV19 and TRBJ2-3): DGGITQSPKYLFRKEGQNVTLSCEQNLNHDAMYWYRQDPGQGLRLIYYSQIVNDFQKGDIAEGYSVSREKKESFPLTVTSAQKNPTAFYLCASSLDRVGDTQYFGPGTRLTVL.